This TCR beta chain was profiled in a study of T-cell memory formation after mild COVID-19. V dropped 5 bases and J dropped 3 bases, with 19 bases sitting between them. The length of the CDR3 is 16 residues. Germline-derived CDR1 and CDR2 are SGHVS and FNYEAQ. MiXCR was run by TCRdb on the 5' RACE reads, yielding one entry per CDR3 protein. The repertoire holds 300,000 to 400,000 distinct CDR3 sequences, 21% seen once, with around 12% in the top ten. Sequences were obtained from PBMCs or a T cell subset sorted from them (not recorded which). The rearrangement joins TRBV7-6 to TRBJ2-5; D is tentatively TRBD1 or TRBD2 (5 bases each). The sequence came from an adult woman who had mild COVID-19 (a few samples of this study predate the infection). Cell type and time point are not known. The CDR3 region is CASSPEGHGVEETQYF. CDR3 bases: TGTGCCAGCAGCCCTGAGGGGCATGGAGTCGAAGAGACCCAGTACTTC.